This TCR beta chain was recorded in a study of beta chain features in type 1 diabetes. Via CD45RO/CCR7/CD25/CD127/CD95/CD27, cells of the CD4+ naive, central memory, regulatory and stem cell-like memory subsets were sorted. A note on this clone: What it binds is not known.

Study-level results: Significant though moderate, a shortening of TCRB CDR3s appeared in all four CD4+ subsets of Type 1 diabetes patients. Patients and controls would be equally affected if PCR favored shorter templates.

The whole isolated RNA underwent reverse transcription, so sequencing captured expressed TCRB transcripts. The table came from immunoSEQ multiplex PCR; TCRdb's copy has only in-frame clones and leaves some out. This repertoire shows approximately 57,000 clones, 52% found once; its top ten account for 2.6%. Sequencing was performed on Tregs from blood. This receptor was identified in a woman in her forties with type 1 diabetes.

The CDR3 here is CASSFMSGAMNTEAFF. The CDR3 nucleotides are TGCGCCAGCAGCTTTATGTCAGGTGCTATGAACACTGAAGCTTTCTTT. The chain employs TRBV5-1 and TRBJ1-1; D gene uncertain. Between the trimmed V and J ends, which lost 2 bases and 0 bases, there was a span of 14 bases. CDR1 SGHRS and CDR2 YFSETQ come from the germline V gene. There are 16 residues in the CDR3.